This TCR beta chain was sequenced for a study of identical twins (dated by TCRdb to 2016 to 2017). Background on the whole study: To test whether fetal clonotypes persist, the study used deep sequencing on TCR alpha and beta repertoires from monozygotic twins, unrelated adults of various ages, and cord blood. To rule out contamination, replicate twin experiments were performed at different times with different library preparation protocols.

A word on this clonotype: The antigen it binds to is not known. Per-base qualities were not stored, and no clone one base away is much larger.

Only healthy Caucasian donors were included. Three pairs of female monozygotic twins, all aged 18 to 29 years, were included in the twin cohort. Positive isolation kits from Invitrogen were used to isolate CD4+ and CD8+ T cell populations. On the study overall, not on this receptor specifically: Out-of-frame TCR alpha sequences shared between twins showed an excess of low generation-probability sequences compared with coincidental sharing between unrelated individuals. In beta out-of-frame sequences, excess twin sharing was weaker, because having fewer shared sequences lowered the signal-to-noise ratio. Abundant cord blood beta clonotypes had fewer insertions, young adult naive repertoires showed a similar but weaker trend, and memory repertoires showed no such trend. Invariant T cells such as MAIT and iNKT could partly confound zero-insertion analyses, though diverse VJ usage argued against this for most clonotypes. Out-of-frame TCR alpha sharing in monozygotic twins was systematically underestimated by recombination models, whereas sharing between unrelated individuals was in agreement with the recombination models. Because the same donors could not be followed over many years, conclusions were based on cross-sectional statistical analysis.

For this chain, trimming is 5 bases at the V end and 0 bases at the J end, and the number of junction bases without a gene match is 5. Counted from cysteine to phenylalanine, this CDR3 has 15 amino acids. Only the CDR3 portion is preserved as DNA: 45 bases, with reading frame beginning at the first base. Libraries came from 5' RACE. The run used an Illumina HiSeq 2000. A universal primer binding site was added through template switching, and the final cDNA carried a unique molecular identifier so that TCR cDNA molecules could be counted accurately. Specific primers in the conserved constant-segment region were used to synthesize first-strand cDNA for TCR alpha and beta chains. Each cDNA library was double barcoded, with a SMART-Mk sample barcode plus Illumina barcodes, to control for contamination. Two successive PCR steps introduced TruSeq adapter sequences along with Illumina sample barcodes. The TCR alpha and beta cDNA libraries were sequenced on the Illumina HiSeq platform using custom primers. Under the source paper's analysis protocol: MiGEC processed the raw reads to extract unique molecular identifiers, while MiXCR was used to determine the CDR3 positions. Recombination models were inferred per individual with the repgenHMM and IGoR tools using an EM algorithm. Shared clonotype analysis was performed with the tcR package in R, normalizing sharing by the product of cloneset sizes. To study raw recombination without the effects of thymic and clonal selection, out-of-frame nonproductive sequences were analyzed. TCRdb reworked the public reads: Q25 trimming with fastp, MiXCR clone assembly, productive beta chains retained. Entries that share a CDR3 protein sequence are merged under the most common genes and DNA. Here the V and J calls rest on TCRdb's processing, not on the authors' analysis. The sample records about 530,000 distinct CDR3 sequences, 12% to 15% of which are singletons. Jointly, the top ten make up roughly 0.42% of the sample.

These data were also reused for a study on yellow fever vaccine responses in identical twins. That second publication adds: The authors reported that the T cell response to vaccination in identical twins appeared partly convergent and partly personalized. Focusing on identical twins, the study followed the T cell clones that responded to the vaccine, and did so with precision.

The TCR was taken from a woman younger than 30 in good health. Specimen: CD4+ T cells sorted from blood. This chain joins TRBV12-3 or TRBV12-4 to TRBJ2-3; TRBD2 fits 7 bases in the junction. The CDR3 protein is CASSRPGGSTDTQYF. DNA sequence: TGTGCCAGCAGTCGCCCGGGGGGAAGCACAGATACGCAGTATTTT.